This entry is about one T cell receptor (beta chain). Germline V lookup: CDR1 SGHTA, CDR2 FQGTGA. This CDR3 region has 13 residues. V was cut by 4 bases and J by 4 bases, with 7 bases left in between. For every subset, genomic DNA was evenly distributed across several immunoSEQ plates. The protocol was immunoSEQ multiplex PCR, while the TCRdb copy is restricted to in-frame clones and leaves out a portion. Seen here are fewer than 550,000 clones, roughly 85% observed once, and the top ten hold about 12%. This sample stems from a study of shared clonotypes between healthy human individuals. V and J are TRBV7-3 and TRBJ2-2; D possibly corresponds to TRBD1 (6 bases). This receptor was taken from a middle-aged woman in good health. Some clones in this sample may be carry-over from other donors' samples. Sequenced input: PBMCs. CDR3 nucleotides: TGTGCCAGCAGCTCAGGGGTCACCGGGGAGCTGTTTTTT. Its protein product is CASSSGVTGELFF.